This T cell receptor beta chain stems from a study of shared clonotypes between healthy human individuals (dated by TCRdb to about 2020). A note on the overall study: Three men and a couple of women, aged 18 to 49 years, made up the cohort. For each donor, CD4 naive and CD4 memory were each run on three plates, CD8 naive on two plates, and CD8 memory on one plate. To estimate repertoire size and how much clonotypes are shared between individuals, the study performed deep sequencing of blood TCR repertoires from five healthy adults. Libraries were prepared and TCR repertoires were sequenced by different laboratories using diverse techniques, in order to increase sequencing depth and limit assay-specific biases. Between about 0.8 and 8.9 billion PBMCs per donor were obtained by leukapheresis.

Trimming at the junction amounts to 6 bases on V and 7 bases on J, and the germline ends lie 19 bases apart. The CDR3 runs 15 residues from the cysteine to the phenylalanine. The sequence is cut down to CDR3 DNA, 45 bases in frame from base 1. Per the germline V gene, MNHNS is the CDR1 and SASEGT is the CDR2. Broader findings and caveats from the paper: Pairwise subsampling led to the expectation that sequencing depth would affect the degree of clonotype sharing among donors. Even with the large sequencing depth, rarefaction of the sorted-subset datasets indicated that sequencing was incomplete. Compared with non-shared clonotypes, the clonotypes found in all four sorted-subset donors had higher generation probabilities. The genetic and exposure-history diversity represented was limited by the small number of donors. Roughly 5% of naive CD4, around 4% of naive CD8, roughly 2.4% of memory CD4, and roughly 0.4% of memory CD8 clonotypes were shared across a few donors. Estimated clonotype richness was generally larger for naive than for memory subsets. Sampling was limited to blood, and TCR repertoires in tissue likely differ from TCR repertoires in blood.

On this clone itself: Its antigen target is currently unknown. No per-base quality is available; no much larger clone lies one base away.

Donors were healthy HIV-negative adults with no recently reported acute infections or vaccinations. Every donor was a Caucasian adult living in Nashville, Tennessee, USA. The CD8 memory samples were a combination of magnetically selected CD45RO+ cells and CCR7-negative CD45RA+ effector memory (TemRA) cells. Blood was obtained by leukapheresis, after which PBMCs were separated by Ficoll-Histopaque density gradient centrifugation and cryopreserved in liquid nitrogen vapor phase. Analytical flow cytometry was used to check the purity and quantity of every magnetically sorted T cell population. Genomic DNA was isolated from every sorted fraction and measured by UV absorbance on a Nanodrop 2000c. Using the deep immunoSEQ assay, multiplex PCR amplified TCR CDR3 regions from genomic DNA. For each cell subset, the extracted genomic DNA was distributed evenly across all wells of several immunoSEQ 96-well plates, and each plate served as one replicate. For sorted subsets, around 0.2 ug genomic DNA, equal to about 30,000 T cell genomes, was loaded into each replicate PCR. Purified libraries were quantified with a Qubit 3.0 fluorometer, sized on a Bioanalyzer 2100, and re-quantified with the KAPA Library Quantification kit. Every immunoSEQ 96-well plate was sequenced on a separate single-read 150-cycle Illumina NextSeq 550 flow cell. For the original study's pipeline: Because the immunoSEQ output held only junctional sequences and lacked quality scores, the filtering could not match the filtering applied to full-length reads. To assign V/J genes and CDR3, sequences were annotated against IMGT germline references using PyIR, a Python wrapper for IgBLAST v1.9. Reads were filtered out if the reads had weak V/J assignments (E-value above 1e-6), no CDR3, stop codons, out-of-frame junctions, or ambiguous translated residues. V3J clonotypes were defined by identical inferred V gene, J gene, and CDR3 amino acid sequence. Percentage overlap between repertoires was calculated by dividing the number of shared unique clonotypes by the size of the smaller repertoire. Three approaches were used to assess repertoire richness: RTK rarefaction, the Chao1 estimator, and Recon v2.1 estimates of unobserved clonotypes. OLGA was used to compute generation probabilities for all TCRbeta clonotypes that the gDNA method yielded from several donors. This is the immuneACCESS table as TCRdb keeps it, with only in-frame sequences that have V and J called. A part of the clones is gone; compared with another copy, unresolved V genes explain less than half, and the rest is unexplained. V, J and clone size derive from that table, while D and trimming were established from the DNA sequence. Present in this sample are tens of thousands of clones, 60% to 70% of which were seen just once. Jointly, the top ten make up just over 50% of the sample.

This clonotype originated in a man younger than 45 in good health. The chain employs TRBV6-1 and TRBJ1-5, and TRBD1 may be the D gene, going by 5 matching bases. Sequencing input: memory CD8+ T cells sorted from blood. The cell subset or site label for this specimen denotes: CD45RO+ cells pooled with CCR7-negative TemRA cells. The CDR3 region reads CASSSAGLREQPQHF. The sequenced DNA: TGTGCCAGCAGCTCGGCAGGGCTGCGAGAACAGCCCCAGCATTTT.